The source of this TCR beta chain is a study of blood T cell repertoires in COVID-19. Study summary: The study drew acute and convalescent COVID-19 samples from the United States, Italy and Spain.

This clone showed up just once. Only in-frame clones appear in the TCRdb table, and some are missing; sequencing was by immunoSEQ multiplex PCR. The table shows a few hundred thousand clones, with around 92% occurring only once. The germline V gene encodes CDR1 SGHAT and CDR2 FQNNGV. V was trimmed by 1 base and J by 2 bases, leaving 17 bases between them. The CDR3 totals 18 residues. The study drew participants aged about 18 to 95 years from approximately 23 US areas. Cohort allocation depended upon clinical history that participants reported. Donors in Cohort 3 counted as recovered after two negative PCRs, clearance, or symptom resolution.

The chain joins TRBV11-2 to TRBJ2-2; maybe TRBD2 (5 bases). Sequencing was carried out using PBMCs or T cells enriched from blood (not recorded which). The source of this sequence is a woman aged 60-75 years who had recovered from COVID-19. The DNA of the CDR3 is TGTGCCAGCAGCTTAGGAGGGCAGCACGCAATTAACACCGGGGAGCTGTTTTTT. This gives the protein CASSLGGQHAINTGELFF.